The text below deals with one T cell receptor (beta chain). Germline CDR1 SGHTA, CDR2 FQGNSA. V dropped 2 bases and J dropped 0; count of bases not matched to a gene: 6. This CDR3 spans 16 amino acids. Using immunoSEQ multiplex PCR, the repertoire was profiled, and TCRdb retains in-frame clones only, with some absent. The repertoire has hundreds of thousands of clones, roughly 67% of them found once; the top ten carry under 8%. This sample was included in a study of cytotoxic CD8 clonotypes in ibrutinib-treated CLL. Study summary: Average yields of approximately 230,000 productive templates and tens of thousands of productive rearrangements characterized the samples.

The TCR was taken from a human donor with chronic lymphocytic leukemia. This sample comprised PBMCs, obtained after 36 months of ibrutinib treatment. The gene calls are TRBV7-2 and TRBJ2-5; 7 bases are a match to TRBD1. CDR3 in DNA: TGTGCCAGCAGCTTACCCAAGACAGGGTACCAAGAGACCCAGTACTTC. Translating it yields CASSLPKTGYQETQYF. The complete variable domain, with remaining parts taken from reference TRBV7-2 and TRBJ2-5, reads GAGVSQSPSNKVTEKGKDVELRCDPISGHTALYWYRQSLGQGLEFLIYFQGNSAPDKSGLPSDRFSAERTGGSVSTLTIQRTQQEDSAVYLCASSLPKTGYQETQYFGPGTRLLVL.